Each of the 29 T cell receptor beta chains below was sequenced from the same sample in a study of tumor and adjacent non-tumor tissue in lung cancer. TCRbeta libraries were built with three rounds of nested PCR, modified from ARM-PCR. One entry per CDR3 protein results from TCRdb running MiXCR on the multiplex PCR reads. This table holds roughly 140,000 distinct CDR3 sequences, approximately 66% found once. This sample's RNA came from whole unsorted tissue. Sample: lung tumor tissue. These receptors came from a man aged 55 to 70 with small cell lung cancer.

The rearrangement links TRBV6-8 to TRBJ2-5; the match to TRBD1 covers 8 bases. V shed 4 bases, J shed 2 bases, and the junction held 9 bases outside the gene matches. This CDR3 is built from 16 residues. Germline assignment: CDR1 MNHGY and CDR2 SAAAGT. The CDR3 DNA reads as TGTGCCAGCAGTTCCGGGACAGGAGTCAATCAAGAGACCCAGTACTTC. Protein sequence: CASSSGTGVNQETQYF.

Regarding this clonotype: Relative to the germline gene, one junction end is altered; a read error may explain this. The V gene is TRBV11-2, the J gene TRBJ2-3; TRBD2 is a possible D gene (7 bases). The CDR3 totals 14 residues. Germline-derived CDR1 and CDR2 are SGHAT and FQNNGV. CDR3 bases: TGTGCCAGCAGCTGGGGGGGGGGGCCAGATGCGCAGTATTTT. This translates into CASSWGGGPDAQYF.

Comments on this clonotype: Being one base from a much bigger clone, this may be a read error. This sequence joins TRBV6-5 and TRBJ2-1; TRBD1 is a possible D gene (7 bases). This CDR3 is built from 16 residues. Looked up from germline, CDR1 is MNHEY and CDR2 is SVGAGI. As DNA, the CDR3 is TGTGCCAGCAGTTACGCGGGGACAGAAGACAACAATGAGCAGTTATTC. It encodes CASSYAGTEDNNEQLF.

Only a few counts were recorded for this clonotype. Possible read error: a much larger clone is one base away. The J gene is TRBJ1-2, the V gene TRBV4-1; 7 nucleotides align to TRBD1. CDR1 and CDR2 (germline): MGHRA, YSYEKL. The CDR3 loop spans 14 amino acids. The CDR3 reads CASNQDRTGYGYTF. The DNA of the CDR3 is TGCGCCAGCAACCAAGATAGGACAGGCTATGGCTACACCTTC.

This clonotype was recorded a few times. This chain uses TRBV10-3 with TRBJ1-1; TRBD1 matches 8 bases. Trimming at V came to 4 bases and at J to 1 base, leaving 5 bases not matched to a gene. The germline CDR1 and CDR2 sequences are ENHRY and SYGVKD. The CDR3 length is 15 residues. The CDR3 DNA reads as TGTGCCATCAGTGGGGACGACAGGGGGAACACTGAAGCTTTCTTT. This codes for CAISGDDRGNTEAFF.

As for this clonotype: An end of the junction does not agree with germline; a read error may underlie this. V gene TRBV20-1 combines with J gene TRBJ2-5, with D maybe TRBD1 (6 bases). CDR3 length: 12 amino acids. CDR1 is DFQATT and CDR2 is SNEGSKA in the germline V gene (reference sequence). The CDR3 sequence: CGAIRGGETQYF. In nucleotides, the CDR3 is TGCGGTGCTATCAGGGGTGGGGAGACCCAGTACTTC.

The chain combines TRBV6-6 with TRBJ1-1, with TRBD1 as a possible D gene (5 bases). The CDR3 covers 15 residues. V was cut by 4 bases and J by 7 bases, with 19 bases left in between. Per the germline V gene, CDR1 is MNHNY and CDR2 is SVGAGI (reference sequence). DNA of the CDR3: TGTGCCAGCAGTTTGGGACTCGGTAACCAGGGTGAAGCTTTCTTT. Encoded protein: CASSLGLGNQGEAFF.

This chain uses TRBV6-1 with TRBJ2-3; 14 bases align to TRBD2. Trimming at V came to 8 bases and at J to 1 base, leaving 5 bases not matched to a gene. CDR1 and CDR2 from the germline V gene are MNHNS and SASEGT. This CDR3 has 16 amino acids. The CDR3 is CASGGLAGGGTDTQYF. The CDR3 region has the DNA TGTGCCAGCGGCGGACTAGCGGGAGGTGGCACAGATACGCAGTATTTT.

This clonotype was counted ten times or more. The chain carries TRBV20-1 and TRBJ2-1; D unresolved. The CDR3 runs 13 residues. CDR1 and CDR2 (germline): DFQATT, SNEGSKA (reference sequence). V gave up 5 bases and J gave up 3 bases, with 11 bases separating them. DNA of the CDR3: TGCAGTGCTGTCCGGACGGACTACAATGAGCAGTTCTTC. This codes for CSAVRTDYNEQFF.

J is TRBJ2-2 and V is TRBV12-3 or TRBV12-4; the D gene is possibly TRBD2 (6 bases). This CDR3 has 14 residues. Trimming left V 5 bases short and J 4 bases short, with 11 bases between. The CDR3 is CASSIGGSTGELFF. The CDR3 DNA is TGTGCCAGCAGTATCGGGGGATCCACCGGGGAGCTGTTTTTT.

This clonotype was seen at least ten times. The chain recombines TRBV11-3 with TRBJ2-7; 8 bases match TRBD2. Per germline, CDR1 SGHNT and CDR2 YENEEA. V lost 2 bases and J lost 5; bases outside the gene matches: 5. The CDR3 length is 14 residues. CDR3 region: CASSLSRGGNEQYF. CDR3 coding DNA: TGTGCCAGCAGCTTATCACGGGGGGGTAACGAGCAGTACTTC. Drawing the rest from reference TRBV11-3 and TRBJ2-7, the complete variable domain is EAGVVQSPRYKIIEKKQPVAFWCNPISGHNTLYWYLQNLGQGPELLIRYENEEAVDDSQLPKDRFSAERLKGVDSTLKIQPAELGDSAVYLCASSLSRGGNEQYFGPGTRLTVT.

Regarding this clonotype: It is likely a read error, because the conserved phenylalanine at the end of the CDR3 is missing. The V gene is TRBV12-3 or TRBV12-4, the J gene TRBJ2-1, with 13 bases identical to TRBD2. The CDR3 loop spans 19 amino acids. Here the CDR3 reads CASSLPFGTSGRAYDEQFI. The CDR3 coding sequence is TGTGCTAGCAGCCTGCCGTTTGGTACTAGCGGGAGGGCCTATGATGAGCAGTTCATC.

This clonotype was recorded many times. V is TRBV6-1 and J is TRBJ2-7; D is unresolved. The germline V gene has CDR1 MNHNS and CDR2 SASEGT. The CDR3 loop spans 15 amino acids. Between the trimmed V and J ends, which lost 1 base and 2 bases, there was a span of 12 bases. CDR3 protein: CASSEEAADAYEQYV. CDR3 sequence (DNA): TGTGCCAGCAGTGAAGAGGCGGCGGACGCCTACGAGCAGTACGTC.

As for this clonotype: At one boundary the junction diverges from the germline segment, which might be a read error. V usage is TRBV7-9 and J usage is TRBJ2-1; 9 positions match TRBD1. CDR1 and CDR2 from the germline V gene are SEHNR and FQNEAQ (reference sequence). The CDR3 is 16 residues long. This chain's CDR3 is CVSCPRTGASYNEQFF. In nucleotides, the CDR3 is TGTGTCAGCTGCCCTCGGACAGGGGCGAGCTACAATGAGCAGTTCTTC.

The genes are TRBV6-2 or TRBV6-3 and TRBJ2-3; D is perhaps TRBD2 (5 bases). In germline, CDR1 is MNHEY, CDR2 SVGEGT. V was pared by 10 bases and J by 2 bases, with 22 bases between. The CDR3 is 16 residues long. Written as DNA, the CDR3 is TGTGCCATCAGCTACACGGACTCACCCTTCACAGATACGCAGTATTTT. It encodes CAISYTDSPFTDTQYF.

The chain is built from TRBV11-2 and TRBJ2-3; D is ambiguous. The length of the CDR3 is 17 residues. Germline values: CDR1 SGHAT, CDR2 FQNNGV. V lost 1 base and J lost 3, with 17 bases in between. The CDR3 nucleotides read TGTGCCAGCAGCTTAGGAATCGAACACTCAGGTACAGATACGCAGTATTTT. Its translation: CASSLGIEHSGTDTQYF.

Concerning this clonotype itself: The CDR3 does not end in the conserved phenylalanine or tryptophan, so this is likely a read error. This chain links TRBV20-1 with TRBJ1-1, with D hard to call. Germline V gene data show CDR1 as DFQATT and CDR2 as SNEGSKA (reference sequence). The CDR3 is 11 residues long. The ends were cut back, 3 bases at V and 5 bases at J, with 7 bases in the middle. CDR3 DNA sequence: TGCAGTGCTAGGCCAGGTACTGAAGCTTTCCTT. It encodes CSARPGTEAFL.

Regarding this clonotype: The junction and the germline gene differ at one end; a read error may be behind it. This chain joins TRBV29-1 and TRBJ1-1, with D perhaps TRBD1 (5 bases). Per the germline V gene, CDR1 is SQVTM and CDR2 is ANQGSEA. The CDR3 covers 12 residues. The CDR3 region is CSGRQRHTEALF. DNA of the CDR3: TGCAGCGGGAGACAGCGGCACACTGAAGCTCTCTTT.

The gene calls are TRBV11-1 and TRBJ2-2; the match to TRBD1 covers 8 bases. The germline gives CDR1 SGHAT, CDR2 FQDESV (reference sequence). V lost 4 bases to trimming and J lost 11 bases; unmatched junction nucleotides: 9. The CDR3 is made up of 14 amino acids. In nucleotides, the CDR3 is TGTGCCAGCAGCTCGGGACAGGCTACCAGTGAGCTGTTTTTT. Its protein is CASSSGQATSELFF. The whole variable domain, remainder taken from reference TRBV11-1 and TRBJ2-2, is EAEVAQSPRYKITEKSQAVAFWCDPISGHATLYWYRQILGQGPELLVQFQDESVVDDSQLPKDRFSAERLKGVDSTLKIQPAELGDSAMYLCASSSGQATSELFFGEGSRLTVL.

Remarks on this clonotype: This may arise from a read error, as a much more abundant clone is one base away. V gene TRBV7-3 combines with J gene TRBJ1-1; D remains unclear. Germline V lookup: CDR1 SGHTA, CDR2 FQGTGA. The CDR3 sequence is 14 residues long. CDR3 sequence reads: CASSLVAGNTVAFF. The CDR3 DNA follows: TGTGCCAGCAGCTTAGTGGCCGGGAACACTGTAGCTTTCTTT.

For this clonotype: One junction end disagrees with the germline gene, perhaps due to a read error. This sequence joins TRBV11-2 and TRBJ2-1; perhaps TRBD1 as D (6 bases). This CDR3 spans 13 amino acids. Germline values: CDR1 SGHAT, CDR2 FQNNGV. CDR3 in DNA: TGTACCAGCAGCTTAGGACAGAACAATGAGCCGTGCTTT. This encodes CTSSLGQNNEPCF.

Of note for this clonotype: The germline gene is not matched at one end of the junction; a read error may be the cause. V gene TRBV5-1 combines with J gene TRBJ2-1; D might be TRBD1 (6 bases). CDR1 and CDR2 (germline): SGHRS, YFSETQ. The CDR3 runs 15 residues. The chain's CDR3 is CANSLGAQEDNEQFF. The DNA of the CDR3 is TGCGCCAACAGCTTGGGGGCCCAGGAAGACAATGAGCAGTTCTTC.

The chain joins TRBV20-1 to TRBJ1-1, with D uncertain. Trimming removed 7 bases from V and 0 bases from J, with 18 bases in between. The CDR3 length is 15 residues. Germline CDR1 reads DFQATT; CDR2 reads SNEGSKA (reference sequence). CDR3 coding DNA: TGCAGTGTTAGTGCGCAGACCATCATGAACACTGAAGCTTTCTTT. Amino acids: CSVSAQTIMNTEAFF.

This clonotype was observed a few times. J is TRBJ1-5 and V is TRBV4-2; D is uncertain. Between the trimmed V and J ends, which lost 3 bases and 0 bases, there was a span of 6 bases. The CDR3 is 14 residues long. Germline V lookup: CDR1 LGHNA, CDR2 YNFKEQ. CDR3 sequence reads: CASSHAVSNQPQHF. For the CDR3, the DNA is TGTGCCAGCAGCCACGCCGTTAGCAATCAGCCCCAGCATTTT.

The rearrangement joins TRBV5-5 to TRBJ2-2, with 7 bases matching TRBD2. Germline V gene data show CDR1 as SGHKS and CDR2 as YYEKEE (reference sequence). The CDR3 is 16 residues long. J was trimmed by 0 bases and V by 4 bases; bases with no gene match: 6. CDR3 residues: CASSVLAASNTGELFF. CDR3 in DNA: TGTGCCAGCAGCGTGCTAGCGGCCTCGAACACCGGGGAGCTGTTTTTT.

Note on this clonotype: Mismatch with germline at one junction end may stem from a read error. The V and J genes are TRBV11-1 and TRBJ2-3; 7 bases are shared with TRBD1. The length of the CDR3 is 16 residues. The V gene's germline CDR1 is SGHAT and CDR2 FQDESV (reference sequence). CDR3 sequence: CASSSTGIGSTDTQFF. Written as DNA, the CDR3 is TGTGCCAGTAGCTCGACAGGGATAGGAAGCACAGATACGCAGTTTTTT.

This clonotype was detected many times. The chain links TRBV11-2 to TRBJ2-3; D is unresolved. V lost 7 bases to trimming and J lost 3 bases, with 11 bases between them. Germline CDR1 SGHAT, CDR2 FQNNGV. CDR3 length: 13 residues. CDR3 in amino acids: CASMGRVTDTQYF. The CDR3 DNA reads TGTGCCAGCATGGGAAGAGTTACAGATACGCAGTATTTT.

As concerns this clonotype: A read error is possible here, since a much larger clone lies one base away. V gene TRBV20-1 combines with J gene TRBJ2-3, with unresolved D. The CDR3 contains 13 residues. V was cut by 3 bases and J by 5 bases, with 12 bases left in between. Looked up from germline, CDR1 is DFQATT and CDR2 is SNEGSKA (reference sequence). The CDR3 nucleotides are TGCAGTGCTAGCAACCAGAACAGAGATACGCAGTATTTT. Its translation is CSASNQNRDTQYF.

The rearrangement uses TRBV4-2 and TRBJ1-2, with D unclear. Trimming pared 0 bases from V and 5 bases from J, leaving 7 bases between. The CDR3 covers 13 residues. Germline values: CDR1 LGHNA, CDR2 YNFKEQ. CDR3 nucleotides: TGTGCCAGCAGCCAAGACCTGGAATATGGCTACACCTTC. This sequence encodes CASSQDLEYGYTF.